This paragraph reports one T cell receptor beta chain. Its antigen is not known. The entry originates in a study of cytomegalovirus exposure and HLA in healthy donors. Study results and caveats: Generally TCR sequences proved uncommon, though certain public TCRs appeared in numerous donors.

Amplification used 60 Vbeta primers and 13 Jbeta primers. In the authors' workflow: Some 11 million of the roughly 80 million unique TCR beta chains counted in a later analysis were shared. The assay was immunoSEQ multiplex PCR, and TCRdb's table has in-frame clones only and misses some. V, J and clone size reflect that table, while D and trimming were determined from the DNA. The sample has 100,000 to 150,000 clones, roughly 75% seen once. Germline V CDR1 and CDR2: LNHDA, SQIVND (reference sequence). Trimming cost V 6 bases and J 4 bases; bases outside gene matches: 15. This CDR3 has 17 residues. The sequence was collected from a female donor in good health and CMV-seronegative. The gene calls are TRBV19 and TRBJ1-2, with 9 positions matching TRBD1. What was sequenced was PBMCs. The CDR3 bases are TGTGCCAGTAGCCTAAGGGGACAGGGAGGTTATGGCTATGGCTACACCTTC. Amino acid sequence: CASSLRGQGGYGYGYTF.